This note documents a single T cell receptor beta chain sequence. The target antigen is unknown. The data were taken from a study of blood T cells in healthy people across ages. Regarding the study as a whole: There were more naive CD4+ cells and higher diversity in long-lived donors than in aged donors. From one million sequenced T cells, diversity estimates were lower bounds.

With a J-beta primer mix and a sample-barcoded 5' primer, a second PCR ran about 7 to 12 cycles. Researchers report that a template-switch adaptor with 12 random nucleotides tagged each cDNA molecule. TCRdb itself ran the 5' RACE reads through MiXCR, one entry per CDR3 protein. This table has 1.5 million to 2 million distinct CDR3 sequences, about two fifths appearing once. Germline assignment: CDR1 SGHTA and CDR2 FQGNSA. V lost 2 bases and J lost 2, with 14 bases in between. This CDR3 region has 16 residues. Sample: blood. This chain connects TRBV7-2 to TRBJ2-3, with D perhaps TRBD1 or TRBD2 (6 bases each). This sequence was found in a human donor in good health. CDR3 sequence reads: CASSLQSGAPTDTQYF. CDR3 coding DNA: TGTGCCAGCAGCTTACAGTCGGGGGCCCCCACAGATACGCAGTATTTT. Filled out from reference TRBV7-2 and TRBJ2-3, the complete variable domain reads GAGVSQSPSNKVTEKGKDVELRCDPISGHTALYWYRQSLGQGLEFLIYFQGNSAPDKSGLPSDRFSAERTGGSVSTLTIQRTQQEDSAVYLCASSLQSGAPTDTQYFGPGTRLTVL.